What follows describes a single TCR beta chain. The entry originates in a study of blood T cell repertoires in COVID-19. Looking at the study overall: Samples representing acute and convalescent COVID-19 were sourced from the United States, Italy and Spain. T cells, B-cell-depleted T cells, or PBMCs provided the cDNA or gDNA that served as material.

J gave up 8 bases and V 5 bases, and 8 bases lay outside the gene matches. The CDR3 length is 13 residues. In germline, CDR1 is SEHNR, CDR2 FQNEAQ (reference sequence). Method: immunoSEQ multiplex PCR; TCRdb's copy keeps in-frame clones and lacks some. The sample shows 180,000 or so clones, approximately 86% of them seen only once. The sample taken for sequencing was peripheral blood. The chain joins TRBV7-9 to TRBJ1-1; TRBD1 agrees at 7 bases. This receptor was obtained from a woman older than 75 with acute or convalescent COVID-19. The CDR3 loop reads CASSLGVRGEAFF. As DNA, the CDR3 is TGTGCCAGCAGCCTGGGAGTCAGGGGGGAAGCTTTCTTT.